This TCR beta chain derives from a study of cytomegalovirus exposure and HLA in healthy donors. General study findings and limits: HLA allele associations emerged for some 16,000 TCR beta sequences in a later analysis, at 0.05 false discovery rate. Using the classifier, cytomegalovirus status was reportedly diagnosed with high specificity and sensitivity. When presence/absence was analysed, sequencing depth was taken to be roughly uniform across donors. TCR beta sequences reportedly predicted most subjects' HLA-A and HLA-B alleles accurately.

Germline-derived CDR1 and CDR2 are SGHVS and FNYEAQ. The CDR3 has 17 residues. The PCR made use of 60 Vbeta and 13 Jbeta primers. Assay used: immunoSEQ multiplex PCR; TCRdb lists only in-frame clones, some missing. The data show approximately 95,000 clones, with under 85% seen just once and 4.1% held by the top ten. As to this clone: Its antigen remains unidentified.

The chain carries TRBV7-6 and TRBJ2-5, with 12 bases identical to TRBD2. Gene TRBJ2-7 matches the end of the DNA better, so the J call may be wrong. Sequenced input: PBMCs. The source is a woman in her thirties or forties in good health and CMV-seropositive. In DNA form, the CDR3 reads TGTGCCAGCAGCTTAGCCACATCACTAGCGGGAGGTTACGAGCAGTACTTC. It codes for CASSLATSLAGGYEQYF.